This T cell receptor (beta chain) was recorded in a study of blood T cell repertoires in COVID-19. Study-wide context: The United States, Italy and Spain provided the acute and convalescent COVID-19 samples. Nucleic acid was either cDNA or gDNA, and it came from T cells, B-cell-depleted T cells, or PBMCs.

The CDR3 is 16 residues long. With 4 bases clipped from V and 3 bases from J, the junction kept 13 bases outside the gene matches. Germline CDR1 and CDR2: SQVTM and ANQGSEA. The table came from immunoSEQ multiplex PCR; TCRdb's copy has only in-frame clones and leaves some out. The repertoire has about 40,000 clones, over 70% of them found once; the top ten carry 8% to 10%. The chain links TRBV29-1 to TRBJ1-2; the match to TRBD1 covers 8 bases. The origin of this receptor is a human donor in a cohort sampled during active COVID-19. What was sequenced was peripheral blood. The CDR3 loop is CSVGGGRGRRDYGYTF. CDR3 sequence (DNA): TGCAGCGTTGGGGGCGGCAGGGGGCGTAGGGACTATGGCTACACCTTC.